Following are 7 T cell receptor beta chains from one sample sequenced in a study of T cell responses to AZD1222 COVID-19 vaccine. Libraries were prepared by immunoSEQ multiplex PCR; TCRdb keeps only in-frame clonotypes and omits some of them. The sample lists a few hundred thousand clones, roughly 93% occurring once. The sequences come from peripheral blood, collected on day 0 of AZD1222 vaccination. All receptors derive from an adult in good health.

J is TRBJ2-1 and V is TRBV4-2, with a possible D match to TRBD2 (6 bases). The CDR3 has 16 amino acids. The germline V gene has CDR1 LGHNA and CDR2 YNFKEQ. V was clipped by 6 bases and J by 0 bases, with 15 bases between them. CDR3 DNA sequence: TGTGCCAGCAGTCCAGGACTAATTAGCTCCTACAATGAGCAGTTCTTC. Amino acid sequence: CASSPGLISSYNEQFF.

This clone was recorded once. V and J are TRBV12-3 or TRBV12-4 and TRBJ2-7; tentative D call: TRBD1 (5 bases). This CDR3 region has 12 residues. Trimming took off 6 bases at V and 3 bases at J, with 9 bases between the two ends. CDR3 residues: CASSRRVYEQYF. In DNA, the CDR3 is TGTGCCAGCAGCCGCAGGGTCTACGAGCAGTACTTC.

This sequence joins TRBV28 and TRBJ2-7, with D unclear. Trimming pared 5 bases from V and 2 bases from J, leaving 10 bases between. CDR1 is MDHEN and CDR2 is SYDVKM in the germline V gene. The CDR3 runs to 13 residues. The CDR3 region has the DNA TGTGCCAGCAGTAGTAGGGTGCCCTACGAGCAGTACTTC. Translation: CASSSRVPYEQYF.

This chain connects TRBV5-4 to TRBJ2-7, with 7 bases aligning to TRBD1. The CDR3 totals 15 residues. Germline V gives CDR1 SGHNT, CDR2 YYREEE (reference sequence). V gave up 5 bases and J gave up 0 bases; unmatched junction bases: 8. Here the CDR3 reads CASRPDRASSYEQYF. The DNA for the CDR3 is TGTGCCAGCAGACCCGACAGGGCTAGCTCCTACGAGCAGTACTTC.

V is TRBV12-3 or TRBV12-4 and J is TRBJ2-3, with D hard to call. The CDR3 spans 11 residues. V was clipped by 4 bases and J by 8 bases, with 7 bases between them. In nucleotides, the CDR3 is TGTGCCAGCAGTTATACGGGTACGCAGTATTTT. Protein sequence: CASSYTGTQYF.

The J gene is TRBJ2-7, the V gene TRBV6-1; TRBD1 matches at 8 bases. The junction had 4 bases not matched to a gene; V was cut back by 3 bases and J by 6 bases. The CDR3 consists of 13 residues. The germline CDR1 and CDR2 sequences are MNHNS and SASEGT. The CDR3 coding sequence is TGTGCCAGCAGTGATGACAGGGGTGGCGAGCAGTACTTC. Translated: CASSDDRGGEQYF.

CDR3 sequence: CASSLDRAPMDNTEAFF. CDR3 nucleotide sequence: TGTGCCAGCAGCTTGGACAGGGCCCCGATGGATAACACTGAAGCTTTCTTT. The chain is built from TRBV5-6 and TRBJ1-1, with D possibly being TRBD1 (6 bases). This CDR3 is 17 amino acids long. With 0 bases removed from V and 2 bases from J, the gap between germline ends came to 17 bases. Germline values: CDR1 SGHDT, CDR2 YYEEEE.